This is a list of T cell receptor beta chains from one sample in a study of shared clonotypes between healthy human individuals. The table came from immunoSEQ multiplex PCR; TCRdb's copy has only in-frame clones and leaves some out. Among roughly 2 million clones listed, approximately 94% were seen once. The sequenced sample consisted of naive CD4+ T cells sorted from blood. The receptor source for this set is a man between 18 and 35 years old in good health. Both conserved end residues are part of each CDR3. D genes are given only for firm matches. Clone size is not always given. Where it is, it says once, few, many or a class for expanded clones.

DNA: TGTGCCAGCAGGGTCGGGACAGAATATGGCTACACCTTC
CDR3: CASRVGTEYGYTF
D: TRBD1
size: NA
J: TRBJ1-2
V: TRBV2

DNA: TGTGCCAGCATCAAGGACTACAACTCCTACGAGCAGTACTTC
CDR3: CASIKDYNSYEQYF
D: NA
size: NA
J: TRBJ2-7
V: TRBV7-2

DNA: TGTGCCAGCAGCCTAGACAGGGGCTACGAGCAGTACTTC
CDR3: CASSLDRGYEQYF
D: TRBD1
size: once
J: TRBJ2-7
V: TRBV6-5

DNA: TGTGCCAGCAGCCAGGAGTTAGACAGCTACGAGCAGTACTTC
CDR3: CASSQELDSYEQYF
D: NA
size: NA
J: TRBJ2-7
V: TRBV4-2

DNA: TGTGCCAGCAGCTTCGACAGGGGCGGCACAGATACGCAGTATTTT
CDR3: CASSFDRGGTDTQYF
D: TRBD1
size: NA
J: TRBJ2-3
V: TRBV5-6

DNA: TGCAGCGTTGAGACGGACATTTCCTACGAGCAGTACTTC
CDR3: CSVETDISYEQYF
D: NA
size: NA
J: TRBJ2-7
V: TRBV29-1

DNA: TGCAGCGTTGAAGGTTCTTACGAGCAGTACTTC
CDR3: CSVEGSYEQYF
D: NA
size: NA
J: TRBJ2-7
V: TRBV29-1

DNA: TGTGCCACCAGATCGAGCTTAAGCCTGATCACAGATACGCAGTATTTT
CDR3: CATRSSLSLITDTQYF
D: NA
size: NA
J: TRBJ2-3
V: TRBV5-6

DNA: TGTGCCAGCAGCCATAGACTCCGCAGCACAGATACGCAGTATTTT
CDR3: CASSHRLRSTDTQYF
D: NA
size: NA
J: TRBJ2-3
V: TRBV14

DNA: TGTGCCAGCAGTGAACTAGCGGGGACCACAGATACGCAGTATTTT
CDR3: CASSELAGTTDTQYF
D: TRBD2
size: NA
J: TRBJ2-3
V: TRBV25-1

DNA: TGCGCCAGCAGCTCTACCGGGACAGGGGGGAATGAGCAGTTCTTC
CDR3: CASSSTGTGGNEQFF
D: TRBD1
size: NA
J: TRBJ2-1
V: TRBV5-1

DNA: TGTGCCAGCAGAACCACTAGCGGGAGCGTAGAGACCCAGTACTTC
CDR3: CASRTTSGSVETQYF
D: TRBD2
size: NA
J: TRBJ2-5
V: TRBV6-6

DNA: TGTGCCAGCAGTGAGGGGGGGGGTGATATTGTAGAGACCCAGTACTTC
CDR3: CASSEGGGDIVETQYF
D: TRBD2
size: NA
J: TRBJ2-5
V: TRBV6-1

DNA: TGTGCCAGCAGTGCTTCGGGGGTTAGCAATCAGCCCCAGCATTTT
CDR3: CASSASGVSNQPQHF
D: NA
size: NA
J: TRBJ1-5
V: TRBV6-1

DNA: TGTGCCAGCAGCCTCCTTTCGGGGGGACTAGGTACAGATACGCAGTATTTT
CDR3: CASSLLSGGLGTDTQYF
D: TRBD2
size: NA
J: TRBJ2-3
V: TRBV5-6

DNA: TGTGCCAGCAGCGCCAGGGACAGCAGCACAGATACGCAGTATTTT
CDR3: CASSARDSSTDTQYF
D: TRBD1
size: NA
J: TRBJ2-3
V: TRBV7-6

DNA: TGTGCCAGCTCACCGTCAACTAGCGGGATTATCACCGGGGAGCTGTTTTTT
CDR3: CASSPSTSGIITGELFF
D: TRBD2
size: NA
J: TRBJ2-2
V: TRBV18

DNA: TGTGCCAGCAGCTCGAACAGGAATCAGCCCCAGCATTTT
CDR3: CASSSNRNQPQHF
D: NA
size: NA
J: TRBJ1-5
V: TRBV5-4

DNA: TGTGCCAGCAGCCCCAAACAGGACTACTATGGCTACACCTTC
CDR3: CASSPKQDYYGYTF
D: NA
size: NA
J: TRBJ1-2
V: TRBV7-9

DNA: TGTGCCAGCAGCTTAGATCGGGCTGCGAACACCGGGGAGCTGTTTTTT
CDR3: CASSLDRAANTGELFF
D: NA
size: NA
J: TRBJ2-2
V: TRBV11-2

DNA: TGCGCCAGCAGCCAAGAGGCAGTGGGAAGCAATCAGCCCCAGCATTTT
CDR3: CASSQEAVGSNQPQHF
D: NA
size: NA
J: TRBJ1-5
V: TRBV4-1

DNA: TGCAGTGCCCTAGGTTGGGTTGAGCAGTACTTC
CDR3: CSALGWVEQYF
D: NA
size: NA
J: TRBJ2-7
V: TRBV20-1

DNA: TGTGCCAGCAGTCCCGACAGGGGTGGCTATGGCTACACCTTC
CDR3: CASSPDRGGYGYTF
D: TRBD1
size: NA
J: TRBJ1-2
V: TRBV6-4